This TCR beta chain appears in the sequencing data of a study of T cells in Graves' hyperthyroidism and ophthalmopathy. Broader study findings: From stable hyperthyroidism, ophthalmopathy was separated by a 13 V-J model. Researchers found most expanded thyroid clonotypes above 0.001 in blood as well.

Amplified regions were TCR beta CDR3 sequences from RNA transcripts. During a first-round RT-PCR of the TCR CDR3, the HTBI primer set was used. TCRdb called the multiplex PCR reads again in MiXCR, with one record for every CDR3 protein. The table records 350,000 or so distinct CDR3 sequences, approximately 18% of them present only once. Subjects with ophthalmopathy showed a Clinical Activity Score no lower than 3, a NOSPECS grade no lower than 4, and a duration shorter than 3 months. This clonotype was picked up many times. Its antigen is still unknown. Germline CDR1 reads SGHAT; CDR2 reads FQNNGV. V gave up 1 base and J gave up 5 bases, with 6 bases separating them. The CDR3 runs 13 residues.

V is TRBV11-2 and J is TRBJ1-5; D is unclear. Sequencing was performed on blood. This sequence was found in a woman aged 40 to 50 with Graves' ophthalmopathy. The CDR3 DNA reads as TGTGCCAGCAGCTTAGTGGTCCATCAGCCCCAGCATTTT. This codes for CASSLVVHQPQHF.